These 21 T cell receptor beta chains were sequenced from one sample in a study of beta chain features in type 1 diabetes. Reverse transcribing all isolated RNA meant expressed TCRB transcripts were sequenced. The protocol was immunoSEQ multiplex PCR, while the TCRdb copy is restricted to in-frame clones and leaves out a portion. The sample has about 200,000 clones, about a tenth seen once. The sequenced sample consisted of central memory CD4+ T cells from blood. The source of these receptors is a man in his late teens or twenties in good health.

The V gene is TRBV5-4, the J gene TRBJ2-5; D gene ambiguous. The CDR3 spans 12 residues. Germline V gene data show CDR1 as SGHNT and CDR2 as YYREEE (reference sequence). Between the trimmed V and J ends, which lost 1 base and 4 bases, there was a span of 5 bases. CDR3: CASSLTTETQYF. The CDR3 DNA sequence: TGTGCCAGCAGCTTGACGACAGAGACCCAGTACTTC.

The sample holds a few counts of this clone. The V call is TRBV6-5, the J call TRBJ1-1; possible D gene TRBD1, 6 bases. The germline V gene has CDR1 MNHEY and CDR2 SVGAGI. V gave up 6 bases and J gave up 4 bases, with 15 bases separating them. There are 14 residues in the CDR3. In DNA, the CDR3 is TGTGCCAGCAGAAAACAGGGCCGGAGCACTGAAGCTTTCTTT. The encoded protein is CASRKQGRSTEAFF.

This sequence joins TRBV4-3 and TRBJ2-5, with D maybe TRBD1 (6 bases). Trimming cost V 4 bases and J 2 bases, with 14 bases left between them. This CDR3 has 15 amino acids. Germline loops: CDR1 LGHNA, CDR2 YSLEER. This chain's CDR3 is CASSPDFGQQETQYF. CDR3 nucleotide sequence: TGCGCCAGCAGCCCAGACTTCGGACAGCAAGAGACCCAGTACTTC.

This clone occurred many times. The V call is TRBV10-3, the J call TRBJ2-1, with D perhaps matching TRBD1 or TRBD2 (5 bases each). This CDR3 contains 15 residues. V was clipped by 6 bases and J by 10 bases, with 22 bases between them. Germline V gene sequence: CDR1 ENHRY, CDR2 SYGVKD. Here the CDR3 reads CAISDRDPTWGEQFF. Here the CDR3 DNA reads TGTGCCATCAGCGACCGGGACCCGACATGGGGGGAGCAGTTCTTC.

This clone was observed at least ten times. Other DNA sequences in the same sample also yield this CDR3. The chain recombines TRBV7-3 with TRBJ2-3; D call uncertain. CDR1 SGHTA and CDR2 FQGTGA come from the germline V gene. The CDR3 totals 14 residues. The germline V and J ends were trimmed by 2 bases and 0 bases, with 6 bases remaining between them. The CDR3 spells CASSLGSSTDTQYF. The CDR3, as DNA: TGTGCCAGCAGCTTAGGGTCTAGCACAGATACGCAGTATTTT.

This clone was picked up a small number of times. The V gene is TRBV6-6, the J gene TRBJ2-1; D is ambiguous. The germline V gene encodes CDR1 MNHNY and CDR2 SVGAGI (reference sequence). This CDR3 has 15 amino acids. The ends were cut back, 5 bases at V and 1 base at J, with 12 bases in the middle. The CDR3 coding sequence is TGTGCCAGCAGTCCTGAGACAACATCCTACAATGAGCAGTTCTTC. This sequence encodes CASSPETTSYNEQFF.

J is TRBJ1-2 and V is TRBV23-1; 10 bases agree with TRBD1. TRBV23-1 is labeled an ORF, and its function is uncertain. V trimming: 5 bases; J trimming: 8 bases; junction bases outside the gene matches: 11. This CDR3 region has 15 residues. The CDR3 loop reads CASSWRQGAREGYTF. The CDR3 bases are TGCGCCAGCAGTTGGAGACAGGGGGCGCGTGAAGGCTACACCTTC.

This clone was detected a few times. An end of the junction differs from the germline gene, which may be a read error. The chain couples TRBV7-7 to TRBJ2-2; maybe TRBD2 (5 bases). Germline values: CDR1 SSHAT, CDR2 FNYEAQ (reference sequence). The CDR3 has 13 residues. CDR3 nucleotides: TGTGCTAGCAGCTTAGGGAGTACCGGGGAGCTGTTTTTT. This translates into CASSLGSTGELFF.

This clone was picked up a small number of times. J is TRBJ1-2 and V is TRBV4-2, with D unclear. V was clipped by 1 base and J by 4 bases, with 13 bases between them. CDR3 length: 15 amino acids. Germline loops: CDR1 LGHNA, CDR2 YNFKEQ. The CDR3 is CASSQVSPTTYGYTF. In DNA form, the CDR3 reads TGTGCCAGCAGCCAAGTCTCACCTACTACCTATGGCTACACCTTC.

This clone was seen once. CDR3 bases: TGTGCCAGCAGTAGGGAGGGCCTCAATGAGCAGTTCTTC. This codes for CASSREGLNEQFF. This rearrangement joins TRBV6-5 to TRBJ2-1; 7 bases are shared with TRBD2. The V gene end was trimmed by 5 bases and the J gene end by 6 bases; junction bases not matched to a gene: 4. The CDR3 totals 13 residues. The germline V gene has CDR1 MNHEY and CDR2 SVGAGI.

A few counts support this clone. This rearrangement joins TRBV28 to TRBJ2-7; TRBD1 aligns across 8 bases. The CDR3 sequence is 15 residues long. Germline V gene sequence: CDR1 MDHEN, CDR2 SYDVKM. V was pared by 6 bases and J by 2 bases, with 9 bases of the junction left unmatched. The CDR3 region is CASSSPGQVTYEQYF. Here the CDR3 DNA reads TGTGCCAGCAGCTCGCCGGGACAGGTCACCTACGAGCAGTACTTC.

This clone was seen a few times. The V gene is TRBV5-1, the J gene TRBJ2-3; D is ambiguous. V dropped 0 bases and J dropped 2 bases, with 4 bases sitting between them. From germline, CDR1 is SGHRS and CDR2 YFSETQ. This CDR3 region has 13 residues. The CDR3: CASSLEITDTQYF. In DNA form, the CDR3 reads TGCGCCAGCAGCTTGGAAATCACAGATACGCAGTATTTT. Combining the CDR3 with reference TRBV5-1 and TRBJ2-3 gives the whole variable domain KAGVTQTPRYLIKTRGQQVTLSCSPISGHRSVSWYQQTPGQGLQFLFEYFSETQRNKGNFPGRFSGRQFSNSRSEMNVSTLELGDSALYLCASSLEITDTQYFGPGTRLTVL.

This clone showed up just a few times. V usage is TRBV7-2 and J usage is TRBJ2-7; a weak D match, TRBD2 (6 bases). CDR1 is SGHTA and CDR2 is FQGNSA in the germline V gene. The V gene lost 2 bases and the J gene lost 3 bases, with 11 bases spanning the gap. CDR3 length equals 14 residues. CDR3 protein: CASSLFREVYEQYF. DNA of the CDR3: TGTGCCAGCAGCTTATTTAGGGAGGTCTACGAGCAGTACTTC.

In this sample, this clone turned up a few times. The CDR3 here is CASSVGPSGNTDTQYF. The CDR3 region has the DNA TGTGCCAGCAGCGTAGGTCCTAGCGGGAACACAGATACGCAGTATTTT. The chain combines TRBV9 with TRBJ2-3, with 9 positions matching TRBD2. The CDR3 totals 16 residues. CDR1 SGDLS and CDR2 YYNGEE come from the germline V gene. Germline trimming cut 0 bases from V and 2 bases from J; bases unmatched to any gene: 4.

This clone was seen a few times. The chain links TRBV29-1 to TRBJ1-1; D gene uncertain. V gave up 4 bases and J gave up 0 bases, with 15 bases separating them. CDR1 and CDR2 (germline): SQVTM, ANQGSEA. This CDR3 spans 15 amino acids. This CDR3 reads CSVGSPSGMNTEAFF. The CDR3 DNA sequence: TGCAGCGTTGGTTCCCCTTCCGGGATGAACACTGAAGCTTTCTTT.

Turning to this clone: Other nucleotide sequences from this sample produce the same CDR3. V usage is TRBV29-1 and J usage is TRBJ1-1; TRBD1 agrees at 8 bases. Trimming at V came to 6 bases and at J to 1 base, leaving 4 bases not matched to a gene. CDR3 length equals 13 residues. The germline CDR1 and CDR2 sequences are SQVTM and ANQGSEA. The CDR3 is CSVGTGGNTEAFF. CDR3 coding DNA: TGCAGCGTAGGGACAGGCGGGAACACTGAAGCTTTCTTT.

The chain uses TRBV19 and TRBJ2-7; a possible D gene is TRBD2 (5 bases). The CDR3 is 11 residues long. Germline V lookup: CDR1 LNHDA, CDR2 SQIVND (reference sequence). V lost 3 bases and J lost 8, with 8 bases in between. The chain's CDR3 is CASSIEGKQYF. DNA of the CDR3: TGTGCCAGTAGTATTGAGGGTAAGCAGTACTTC.

V is TRBV30 and J is TRBJ2-7; the match to TRBD1 covers 10 bases. The J segment lost 2 bases and the V segment lost 3 bases, leaving 7 bases of the junction unmatched. CDR1 and CDR2 from the germline V gene are GTSNPN and SVGIG (reference sequence). This CDR3 comprises 15 residues. CDR3 amino acids: CAWRPGQGGTYEQYF. The CDR3 DNA reads as TGTGCCTGGAGACCCGGACAGGGGGGGACCTACGAGCAGTACTTC.

This clone showed up many times. This chain uses TRBV9 with TRBJ2-1, with D perhaps TRBD1 (5 bases). Germline V gene data show CDR1 as SGDLS and CDR2 as YYNGEE. This CDR3 is built from 16 residues. Trimming stripped 4 bases from V and 1 base from J, with 15 bases between. This CDR3 reads CASSPQPGRSYNEQFF. Here the CDR3 DNA reads TGTGCCAGCAGCCCACAGCCAGGGCGGTCCTACAATGAGCAGTTCTTC. Full variable domain (outside the CDR3, taken from reference TRBV9 and TRBJ2-1): DSGVTQTPKHLITATGQRVTLRCSPRSGDLSVYWYQQSLDQGLQFLIQYYNGEERAKGNILERFSAQQFPDLHSELNLSSLELGDSALYFCASSPQPGRSYNEQFFGPGTRLTVL.

The chain has TRBV5-1 and TRBJ1-1; D not resolved. CDR1 SGHRS and CDR2 YFSETQ come from the germline V gene. Deletions cut 4 bases from V and 1 base from J, with 8 bases between. This CDR3 has 13 residues. CDR3 nucleotide sequence: TGCGCCAGCAGCGTGACACGGAACACTGAAGCTTTCTTT. The encoded protein is CASSVTRNTEAFF. The full variable domain, completed using reference TRBV5-1 and TRBJ1-1, is KAGVTQTPRYLIKTRGQQVTLSCSPISGHRSVSWYQQTPGQGLQFLFEYFSETQRNKGNFPGRFSGRQFSNSRSEMNVSTLELGDSALYLCASSVTRNTEAFFGQGTRLTVV.

V and J are TRBV7-2 and TRBJ2-3, with D possibly matching TRBD2 (6 bases). The CDR3 has 15 residues. Trimming removed 1 base from V and 0 bases from J, with 8 bases in between. CDR1 and CDR2 from the germline V gene are SGHTA and FQGNSA. CDR3 sequence: CASSLGGESTDTQYF. The CDR3 DNA reads as TGTGCCAGCAGCTTAGGGGGGGAAAGCACAGATACGCAGTATTTT.